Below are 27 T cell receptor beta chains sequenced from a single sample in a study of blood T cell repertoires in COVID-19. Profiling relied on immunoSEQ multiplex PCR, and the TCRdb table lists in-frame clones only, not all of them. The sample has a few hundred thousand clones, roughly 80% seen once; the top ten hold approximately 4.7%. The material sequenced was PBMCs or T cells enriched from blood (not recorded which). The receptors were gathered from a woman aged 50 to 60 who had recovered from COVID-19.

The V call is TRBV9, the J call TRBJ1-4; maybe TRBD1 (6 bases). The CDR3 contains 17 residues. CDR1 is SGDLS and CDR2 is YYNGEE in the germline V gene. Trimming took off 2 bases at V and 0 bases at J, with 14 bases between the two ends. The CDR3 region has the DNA TGTGCCAGCAGCGTCTCCGGAGGGGGGGCAACTAATGAAAAACTGTTTTTT. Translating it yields CASSVSGGGATNEKLFF. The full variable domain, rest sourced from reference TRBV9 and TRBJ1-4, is DSGVTQTPKHLITATGQRVTLRCSPRSGDLSVYWYQQSLDQGLQFLIQYYNGEERAKGNILERFSAQQFPDLHSELNLSSLELGDSALYFCASSVSGGGATNEKLFFGSGTQLSVL.

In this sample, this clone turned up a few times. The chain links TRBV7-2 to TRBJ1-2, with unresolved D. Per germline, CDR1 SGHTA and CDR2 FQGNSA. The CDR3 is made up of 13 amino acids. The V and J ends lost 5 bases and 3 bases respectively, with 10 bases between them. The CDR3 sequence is CASSTWEDYGYTF. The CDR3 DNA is TGTGCCAGCAGCACATGGGAGGACTATGGCTACACCTTC.

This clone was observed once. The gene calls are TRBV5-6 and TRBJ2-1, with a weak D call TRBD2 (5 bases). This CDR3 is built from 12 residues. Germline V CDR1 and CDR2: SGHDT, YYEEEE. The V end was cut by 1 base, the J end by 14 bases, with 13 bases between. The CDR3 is CASSLNTPAEFF. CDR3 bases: TGTGCCAGCAGCTTGAATACCCCAGCGGAGTTCTTC.

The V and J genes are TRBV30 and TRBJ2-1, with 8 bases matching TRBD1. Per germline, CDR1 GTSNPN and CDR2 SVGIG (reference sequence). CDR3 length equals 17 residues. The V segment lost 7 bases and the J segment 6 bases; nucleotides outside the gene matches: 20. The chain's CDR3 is CASNVARTGKMANEQFF. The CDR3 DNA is TGTGCCTCGAACGTCGCTAGGACAGGGAAAATGGCCAATGAGCAGTTCTTC.

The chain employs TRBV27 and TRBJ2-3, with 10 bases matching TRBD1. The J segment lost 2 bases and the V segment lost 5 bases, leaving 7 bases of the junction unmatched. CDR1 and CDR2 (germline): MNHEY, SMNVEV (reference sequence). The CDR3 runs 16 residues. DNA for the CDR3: TGTGCCAGCAGTCCCGGACAGGGGGGATCCACAGATACGCAGTATTTT. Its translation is CASSPGQGGSTDTQYF.

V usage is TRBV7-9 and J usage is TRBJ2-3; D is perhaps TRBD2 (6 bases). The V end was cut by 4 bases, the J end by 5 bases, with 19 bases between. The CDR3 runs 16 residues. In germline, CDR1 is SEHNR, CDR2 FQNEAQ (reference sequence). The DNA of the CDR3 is TGTGCCAGCAGCTCGACTAGAGTGATAATAGGAGATACGCAGTATTTT. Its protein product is CASSSTRVIIGDTQYF.

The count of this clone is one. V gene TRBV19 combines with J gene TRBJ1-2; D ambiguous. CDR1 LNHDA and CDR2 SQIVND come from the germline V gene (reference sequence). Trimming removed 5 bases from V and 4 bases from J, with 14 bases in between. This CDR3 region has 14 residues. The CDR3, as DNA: TGTGCCAGTAGTCCTCTTGGACTACCCTATGGCTACACCTTC. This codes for CASSPLGLPYGYTF.

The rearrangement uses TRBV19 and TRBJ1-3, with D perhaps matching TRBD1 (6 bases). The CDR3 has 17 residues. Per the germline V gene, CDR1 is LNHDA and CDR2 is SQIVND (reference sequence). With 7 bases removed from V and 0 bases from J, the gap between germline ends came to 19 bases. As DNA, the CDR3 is TGTGCCAGTAAGGGGGGGTCAGGGAGCCACTCTGGAAACACCATATATTTT. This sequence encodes CASKGGSGSHSGNTIYF.

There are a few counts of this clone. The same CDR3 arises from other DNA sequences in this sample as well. CDR3 DNA: TGCGCCAGCAGCTTGGCAGGGAACACTGAAGCTTTCTTT. This translates into CASSLAGNTEAFF. This chain links TRBV5-1 with TRBJ1-1; D is ambiguous. The V gene lost 0 bases and the J gene lost 1 base, with 4 bases spanning the gap. This CDR3 comprises 13 residues. Germline V lookup: CDR1 SGHRS, CDR2 YFSETQ.

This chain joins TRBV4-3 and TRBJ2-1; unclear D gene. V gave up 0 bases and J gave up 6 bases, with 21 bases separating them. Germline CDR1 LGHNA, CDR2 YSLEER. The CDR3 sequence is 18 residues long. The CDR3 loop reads CASSQDQVRQSRPNEQFF. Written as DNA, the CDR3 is TGCGCCAGCAGCCAAGATCAGGTTCGGCAGAGCCGACCCAATGAGCAGTTCTTC.

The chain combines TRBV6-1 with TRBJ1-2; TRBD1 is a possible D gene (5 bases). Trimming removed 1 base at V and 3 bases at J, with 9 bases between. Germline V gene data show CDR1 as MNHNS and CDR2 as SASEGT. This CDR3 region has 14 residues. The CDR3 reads CASSEGGLDYGYTF. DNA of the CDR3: TGTGCCAGCAGTGAAGGGGGCTTAGACTATGGCTACACCTTC.

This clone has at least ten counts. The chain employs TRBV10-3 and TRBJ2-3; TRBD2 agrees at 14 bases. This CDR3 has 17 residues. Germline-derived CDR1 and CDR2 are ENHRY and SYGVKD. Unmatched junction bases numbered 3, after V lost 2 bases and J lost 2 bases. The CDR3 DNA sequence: TGTGCCATCAGTGAGGGGGGACTAGCGGGGGACACAGATACGCAGTATTTT. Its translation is CAISEGGLAGDTDTQYF.

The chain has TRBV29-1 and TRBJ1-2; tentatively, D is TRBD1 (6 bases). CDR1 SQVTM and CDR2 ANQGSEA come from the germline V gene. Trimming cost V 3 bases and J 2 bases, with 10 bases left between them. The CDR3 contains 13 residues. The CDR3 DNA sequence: TGCAGCGTTGATCCAGGGGCCAACTATGGCTACACCTTC. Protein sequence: CSVDPGANYGYTF.

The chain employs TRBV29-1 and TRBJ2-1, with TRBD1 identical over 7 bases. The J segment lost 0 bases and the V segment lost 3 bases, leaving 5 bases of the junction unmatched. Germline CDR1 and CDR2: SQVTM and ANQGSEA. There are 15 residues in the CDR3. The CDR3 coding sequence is TGCAGCGTTGAGCGGACAGGCAGCTCCTACAATGAGCAGTTCTTC. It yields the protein CSVERTGSSYNEQFF.

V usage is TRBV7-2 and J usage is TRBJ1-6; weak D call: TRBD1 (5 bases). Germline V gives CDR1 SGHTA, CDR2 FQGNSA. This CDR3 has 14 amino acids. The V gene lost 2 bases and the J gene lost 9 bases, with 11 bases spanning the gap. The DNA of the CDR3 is TGTGCCAGCAGCTTAACAGGAGATTCTTCACCCCTCCACTTT. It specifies CASSLTGDSSPLHF.

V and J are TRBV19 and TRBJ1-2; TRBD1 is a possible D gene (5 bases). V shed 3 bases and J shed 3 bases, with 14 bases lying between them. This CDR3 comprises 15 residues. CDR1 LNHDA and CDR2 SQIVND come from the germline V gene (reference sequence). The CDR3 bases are TGTGCCAGTAGTATGGGAGGGCAGGGCCACTATGGCTACACCTTC. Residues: CASSMGGQGHYGYTF.

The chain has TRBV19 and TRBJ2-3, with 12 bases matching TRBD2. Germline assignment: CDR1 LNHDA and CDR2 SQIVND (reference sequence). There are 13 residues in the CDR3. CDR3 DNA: TGTGCTTCAGGACTAGCGGGAACAGATACGCAGTATTTT. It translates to CASGLAGTDTQYF.

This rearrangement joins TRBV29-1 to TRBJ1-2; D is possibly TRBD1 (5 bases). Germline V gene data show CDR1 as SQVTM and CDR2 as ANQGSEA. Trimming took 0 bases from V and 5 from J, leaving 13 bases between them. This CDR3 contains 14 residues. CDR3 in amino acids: CSVEDSSGGYGYTF. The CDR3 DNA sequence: TGCAGCGTTGAAGATTCTTCGGGGGGGTATGGCTACACCTTC.

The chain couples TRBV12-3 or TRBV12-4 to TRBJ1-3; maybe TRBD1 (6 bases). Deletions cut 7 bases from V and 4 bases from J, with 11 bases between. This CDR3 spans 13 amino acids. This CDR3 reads CASNSGEGNTIYF. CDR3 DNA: TGTGCCAGCAATTCAGGGGAAGGAAACACCATATATTTT.

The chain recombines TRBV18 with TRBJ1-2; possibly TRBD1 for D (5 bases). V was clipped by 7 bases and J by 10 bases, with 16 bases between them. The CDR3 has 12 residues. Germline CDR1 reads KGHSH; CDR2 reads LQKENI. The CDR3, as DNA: TGTGCCAGCTACCAAATCCGGGGGGACTACACCTTC. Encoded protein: CASYQIRGDYTF.

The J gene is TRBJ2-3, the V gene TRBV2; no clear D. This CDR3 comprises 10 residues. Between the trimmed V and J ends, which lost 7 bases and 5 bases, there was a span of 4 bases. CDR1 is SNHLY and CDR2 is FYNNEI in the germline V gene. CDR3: CASNRDTQYF. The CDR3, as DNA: TGTGCCAGCAATAGAGATACGCAGTATTTT.

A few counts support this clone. CDR3: CASRTVGSNTEAFF. The CDR3 nucleotides read TGTGCCAGCAGGACAGTAGGCTCGAACACTGAAGCTTTCTTT. The rearrangement uses TRBV5-6 and TRBJ1-1; D perhaps matches TRBD1 (5 bases). The V end was cut by 5 bases, the J end by 1 base, with 12 bases between. Germline CDR1 SGHDT, CDR2 YYEEEE. The CDR3 runs to 14 residues. The variable domain in full, with the rest retrieved from reference TRBV5-6 and TRBJ1-1, is DAGVTQSPTHLIKTRGQQVTLRCSPKSGHDTVSWYQQALGQGPQFIFQYYEEEERQRGNFPDRFSGHQFPNYSSELNVNALLLGDSALYLCASRTVGSNTEAFFGQGTRLTVV.

CDR3 protein: CASSPGQIMSYEQYF. The CDR3 DNA is TGCGCCAGCAGCCCGGGACAGATCATGTCCTACGAGCAGTACTTC. The V and J genes are TRBV5-1 and TRBJ2-7; 7 bases align to TRBD1. V lost 4 bases and J lost 1; bases outside the gene matches: 8. The germline V gene has CDR1 SGHRS and CDR2 YFSETQ. The CDR3 is 15 amino acids.

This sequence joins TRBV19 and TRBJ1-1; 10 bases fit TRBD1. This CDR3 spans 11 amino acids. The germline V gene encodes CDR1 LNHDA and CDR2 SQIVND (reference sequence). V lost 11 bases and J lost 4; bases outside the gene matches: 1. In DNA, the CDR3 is TGTGCCGGGGACAGGGGCACTGAAGCTTTCTTT. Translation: CAGDRGTEAFF.

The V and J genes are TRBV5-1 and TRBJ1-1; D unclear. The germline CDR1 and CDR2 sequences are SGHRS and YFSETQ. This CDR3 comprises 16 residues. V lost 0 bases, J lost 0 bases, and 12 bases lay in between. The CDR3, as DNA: TGCGCCAGCAGCTTGGGGCCAGGAAAGATGAACACTGAAGCTTTCTTT. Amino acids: CASSLGPGKMNTEAFF.

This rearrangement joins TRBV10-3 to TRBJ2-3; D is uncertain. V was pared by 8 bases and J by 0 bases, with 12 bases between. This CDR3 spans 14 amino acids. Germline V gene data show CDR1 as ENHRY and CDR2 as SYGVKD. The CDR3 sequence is CAIGTAPSTDTQYF. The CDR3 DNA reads TGTGCCATCGGTACAGCCCCTAGCACAGATACGCAGTATTTT.

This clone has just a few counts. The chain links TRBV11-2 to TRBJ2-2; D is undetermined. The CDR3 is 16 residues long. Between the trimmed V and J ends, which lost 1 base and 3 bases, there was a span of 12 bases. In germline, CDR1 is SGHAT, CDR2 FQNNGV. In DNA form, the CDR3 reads TGTGCCAGCAGCTTAGGCGGAGTCTGGTACACCGGGGAGCTGTTTTTT. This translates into CASSLGGVWYTGELFF.